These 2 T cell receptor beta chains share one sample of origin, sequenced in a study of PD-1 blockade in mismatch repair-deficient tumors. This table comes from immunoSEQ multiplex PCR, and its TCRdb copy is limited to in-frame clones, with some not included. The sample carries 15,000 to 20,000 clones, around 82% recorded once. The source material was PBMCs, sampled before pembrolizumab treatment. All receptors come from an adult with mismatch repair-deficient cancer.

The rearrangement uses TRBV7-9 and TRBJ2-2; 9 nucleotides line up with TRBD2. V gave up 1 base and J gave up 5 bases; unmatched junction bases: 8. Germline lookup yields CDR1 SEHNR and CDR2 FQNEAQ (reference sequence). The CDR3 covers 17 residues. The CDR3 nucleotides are TGTGCCAGCAGCTTAGGCTTAGCGGGAGTTGGGACCGGGGAGCTGTTTTTT. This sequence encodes CASSLGLAGVGTGELFF.

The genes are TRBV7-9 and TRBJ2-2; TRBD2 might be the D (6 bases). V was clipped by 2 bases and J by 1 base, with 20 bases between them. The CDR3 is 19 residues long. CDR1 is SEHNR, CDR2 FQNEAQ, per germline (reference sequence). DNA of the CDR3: TGTGCCAGCAGCTTACCCACCCGAGGAGGGGAAGGGAACACCGGGGAGCTGTTTTTT. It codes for CASSLPTRGGEGNTGELFF. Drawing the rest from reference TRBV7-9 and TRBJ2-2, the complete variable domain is DTGVSQNPRHKITKRGQNVTFRCDPISEHNRLYWYRQTLGQGPEFLTYFQNEAQLEKSRLLSDRFSAERPKGSFSTLEIQRTEQGDSAMYLCASSLPTRGGEGNTGELFFGEGSRLTVL.